The clone carrying this T cell receptor beta chain is classed as medium-sized. What it recognizes is unknown. The data belong to a study of T cell repertoires in ileal Crohn's disease. Study at large: Median disease duration was about 8.2 years; 30% to 35% smoked at surgery. The study's findings and limits: Clonality above 26.8% at surgery always came with endoscopic recurrence.

The CDR3 loop spans 13 amino acids. The V gene lost 2 bases and the J gene lost 1 base, with 5 bases spanning the gap. Germline V lookup: CDR1 MNHNY, CDR2 SVGAGI (reference sequence). Using immunoSEQ multiplex PCR, the repertoire was profiled, and TCRdb retains in-frame clones only, with some absent. The repertoire includes approximately 13,000 clones, approximately 70% of them detected once, and 5.5% to 7.5% sits in the top ten. This chain links TRBV6-6 with TRBJ1-1; no reliable D call. This TCR was recovered from an adult with Crohn's disease. The sample was ileal tissue. This CDR3 reads CASSYGENTEAFF. CDR3 DNA: TGTGCCAGCAGTTACGGGGAGAACACTGAAGCTTTCTTT.